One sample yielded the 17 T cell receptor beta chains listed below, sequenced in a study of control samples from healthy donors and cancer patients (dated by TCRdb to 2019 to 2021). Receptor amplification or capture employed the immunoSEQ multiplex PCR assay. TCRdb's version of the immuneACCESS table is confined to in-frame rearrangements and falls short of the full clone set. An unresolved V gene accounts for under half of the shortfall where checked; the remainder is of unknown origin. The sample profile shows around 93,000 clones; approximately 92% of them were found once. The top ten clones comprise about 2.9% of the sample. Sequencing used blood. These TCRs come from a human donor in good health. The donor label of this sample is uncertain.

The genes are TRBV10-1 and TRBJ2-3; 9 bases are a match to TRBD1. The CDR3 sequence is 16 residues long. Germline V CDR1 and CDR2: WNHNN, SYGVQD (reference sequence). Germline trimming cut 5 bases from V and 5 bases from J; bases unmatched to any gene: 11. DNA of the CDR3: TGCGCCAGCAGTCAGGGCCCGGGACAGGGTGGAGATACGCAGTATTTT. Its translation: CASSQGPGQGGDTQYF.

V is TRBV28 and J is TRBJ2-3; D might be TRBD1 (5 bases). This CDR3 is 16 amino acids long. V was trimmed by 5 bases and J by 2 bases, leaving 17 bases between them. In germline, CDR1 is MDHEN, CDR2 SYDVKM. The CDR3 bases are TGTGCCAGCAGTGTACACGTAGGGGTCTCCACAGATACGCAGTATTTT. Its protein is CASSVHVGVSTDTQYF.

The rearrangement links TRBV25-1 to TRBJ1-6; D unclear. The CDR3 spans 13 residues. Trimming removed 1 base from V and 7 bases from J, with 5 bases in between. Germline CDR1 reads MGHDK; CDR2 reads SYGVNS. CDR3 loop: CASSESSNSPLHF. CDR3 DNA sequence: TGTGCCAGCAGTGAATCCTCAAATTCACCCCTCCACTTT.

The chain joins TRBV7-8 to TRBJ2-2; TRBD2 matches 8 bases. This CDR3 contains 20 residues. V trimming: 5 bases; J trimming: 2 bases; junction bases outside the gene matches: 19. Germline lookup yields CDR1 SGHVS and CDR2 FQNEAQ. DNA for the CDR3: TGTGCCAGCAGCCTCACACTGCAGCGGGGGCCTTTACTTAACACCGGGGAGCTGTTTTTT. This gives the protein CASSLTLQRGPLLNTGELFF.

The chain uses TRBV12-3 or TRBV12-4 and TRBJ2-2; D gene unclear. The CDR3 loop spans 13 amino acids. V shed 3 bases and J shed 7 bases, with 9 bases lying between them. CDR3 bases: TGTGCCAGCAGTTTTAATAGGATCGGGGAGCTGTTTTTT. Its protein is CASSFNRIGELFF.

The chain employs TRBV9 and TRBJ1-1; tentatively, D is TRBD1 (6 bases). V was shortened by 3 bases and J by 8 bases, with 17 bases between the two germline ends. The CDR3 has 14 amino acids. Germline V gene sequence: CDR1 SGDLS, CDR2 YYNGEE. Here the CDR3 DNA reads TGTGCCAGCAGCGAAACAACCGGGACACGAGAAGCTTTCTTT. Its protein product is CASSETTGTREAFF.

The CDR3 region has the DNA TGTGCCAGCAGCCCGAACAGAGGAGCCGAAGCTTTCTTT. Protein: CASSPNRGAEAFF. This rearrangement joins TRBV7-8 to TRBJ1-1; D is undetermined. CDR3 length: 13 residues. V was shortened by 5 bases and J by 8 bases, with 15 bases between the two germline ends. Germline V gene lookup returns CDR1 SGHVS and CDR2 FQNEAQ.

This clone was counted once. This sequence joins TRBV11-3 and TRBJ2-1; D perhaps matches TRBD2 (5 bases). V lost 5 bases, J lost 3 bases, and 17 bases lay in between. This CDR3 comprises 16 residues. Germline CDR1 is SGHNT and CDR2 is YENEEA. The CDR3 region is CASSPSGIEGYNEQFF. In DNA form, the CDR3 reads TGTGCCAGCAGCCCATCCGGGATAGAGGGCTACAATGAGCAGTTCTTC. Combining the CDR3 with reference TRBV11-3 and TRBJ2-1 gives the whole variable domain EAGVVQSPRYKIIEKKQPVAFWCNPISGHNTLYWYLQNLGQGPELLIRYENEEAVDDSQLPKDRFSAERLKGVDSTLKIQPAELGDSAVYLCASSPSGIEGYNEQFFGPGTRLTVL.

The chain uses TRBV12-5 and TRBJ2-1; D is possibly TRBD2 (5 bases). This CDR3 is built from 15 residues. Trimming pared 5 bases from V and 4 bases from J, leaving 15 bases between. Germline CDR1 reads LGHNT; CDR2 reads FRNRAP. The chain's CDR3 is CASGLETRGYNEQFF. The CDR3 DNA follows: TGTGCTAGTGGTCTAGAAACTCGGGGATACAATGAGCAGTTCTTC.

This clone has a handful of counts. The chain combines TRBV3-1 (or the pseudogene TRBV3-2) with TRBJ1-2; D gene ambiguous. Germline V lookup: CDR1 LGHDT, CDR2 YNNKEL (reference sequence). There are 13 residues in the CDR3. Trimming took off 1 base at V and 4 bases at J, with 7 bases between the two ends. CDR3: CASSQGGTYGYTF. As DNA, the CDR3 is TGTGCCAGCAGCCAAGGGGGAACCTATGGCTACACCTTC.

This clone was observed a single time. The gene calls are TRBV2 and TRBJ1-4; D uncertain. The CDR3 is 11 residues long. In germline, CDR1 is SNHLY, CDR2 FYNNEI. V was clipped by 4 bases and J by 8 bases, with 5 bases between them. CDR3 residues: CASSAAEKLFF. The CDR3 coding sequence is TGTGCCAGCAGTGCTGCAGAAAAACTGTTTTTT.

This chain connects TRBV6-5 to TRBJ2-7, with a tentative D call TRBD1 (6 bases). V dropped 6 bases and J dropped 2 bases, with 8 bases sitting between them. CDR3 length: 12 amino acids. From germline, CDR1 is MNHEY and CDR2 SVGAGI. CDR3 coding DNA: TGTGCCAGCAGGAGGACAGCCTACGAGCAGTACTTC. Protein sequence: CASRRTAYEQYF.

The chain joins TRBV18 to TRBJ2-3; no reliable D call. The V gene's germline CDR1 is KGHSH and CDR2 LQKENI. Trimming removed 6 bases at V and 1 base at J, with 14 bases between. This CDR3 spans 15 amino acids. In nucleotides, the CDR3 is TGTGCCAGCTCCCCTGTGAATGGGGGCACAGATACGCAGTATTTT. Amino acids: CASSPVNGGTDTQYF.

V gene TRBV7-3 combines with J gene TRBJ1-5; D is possibly TRBD1 (5 bases). The germline V gene has CDR1 SGHTA and CDR2 FQGTGA. Trimming removed 10 bases from V and 7 bases from J, with 11 bases in between. This CDR3 comprises 11 residues. The DNA of the CDR3 is TGTGCCATTATTGAGGGGCAGCCCCAGCATTTT. It encodes CAIIEGQPQHF.

V and J are TRBV2 and TRBJ1-6, with D perhaps TRBD1 (5 bases). The ends were cut back, 6 bases at V and 7 bases at J, with 13 bases in the middle. Germline values: CDR1 SNHLY, CDR2 FYNNEI. The CDR3 has 14 amino acids. CDR3 sequence reads: CASRLQATNSPLHF. The CDR3 DNA reads TGTGCCAGCAGGCTACAGGCGACCAATTCACCCCTCCACTTT.

This clone appeared a single time. The rearrangement joins TRBV18 to TRBJ1-1, with TRBD1 as a possible D gene (5 bases). The CDR3 consists of 12 residues. V lost 8 bases to trimming and J lost 2 bases, with 9 bases between them. The germline CDR1 and CDR2 sequences are KGHSH and LQKENI. CDR3 sequence: CASRDGNTEAFF. Here the CDR3 DNA reads TGTGCCAGCCGGGACGGTAACACTGAAGCTTTCTTT.

The CDR3 DNA follows: TGTGCCAGCAGTTCAAGCAGAGGCTCCTATAATTCACCCCTCCACTTT. Protein: CASSSSRGSYNSPLHF. V is TRBV28 and J is TRBJ1-6; D remains ambiguous. The CDR3 is 16 residues long. Germline loops: CDR1 MDHEN, CDR2 SYDVKM. Trimming took 4 bases from V and 0 from J, leaving 10 bases between them. Filled out from reference TRBV28 and TRBJ1-6, the complete variable domain reads DVKVTQSSRYLVKRTGEKVFLECVQDMDHENMFWYRQDPGLGLRLIYFSYDVKMKEKGDIPEGYSVSREKKERFSLILESASTNQTSMYLCASSSSRGSYNSPLHFGNGTRLTVT.